Each of the 4 T cell receptor beta chains below was sequenced from the same sample in a study of CD8+ T cells in alopecia areata. Treatment defined: oral pan-JAK inhibitor, 5-10 mg twice daily. RNA extraction was followed by reverse transcription into cDNA, which acted as the sequencing template. Generated by immunoSEQ multiplex PCR, the TCRdb table keeps only in-frame clones and is missing some. The table has around 190,000 clones, roughly 60% seen once. This specimen consisted of CD4+ T cells sorted from blood, obtained between weeks 49 and 50, from a patient treated with tofacitinib. The receptors here all came from a human donor with alopecia areata.

In its sample, this clone was seen a few times. The chain has TRBV5-6 and TRBJ2-3; D is uncertain. Per germline, CDR1 SGHDT and CDR2 YYEEEE. V lost 0 bases and J 3 bases, leaving 2 bases between the germline ends. The CDR3 runs to 12 residues. As DNA, the CDR3 is TGTGCCAGCAGCTTGGTGACAGATACGCAGTATTTT. Translating gives CASSLVTDTQYF.

The chain is built from TRBV19 and TRBJ2-1; 7 bases match TRBD1. V gave up 6 bases and J gave up 9 bases; unmatched junction bases: 14. Germline CDR1 is LNHDA and CDR2 is SQIVND (reference sequence). CDR3 length equals 15 residues. Here the CDR3 reads CASRDQTGLVGEQFF. CDR3 DNA: TGTGCCAGTAGGGATCAGACAGGGCTGGTCGGTGAGCAGTTCTTC. Drawing the rest from reference TRBV19 and TRBJ2-1, the complete variable domain is DGGITQSPKYLFRKEGQNVTLSCEQNLNHDAMYWYRQDPGQGLRLIYYSQIVNDFQKGDIAEGYSVSREKKESFPLTVTSAQKNPTAFYLCASRDQTGLVGEQFFGPGTRLTVL.

J is TRBJ2-7 and V is TRBV6-1; the D is unclear. CDR1 and CDR2 from the germline V gene are MNHNS and SASEGT. CDR3 length: 12 residues. V was cut by 3 bases and J by 2 bases, with 5 bases left in between. The CDR3, as DNA: TGTGCCAGCAGTGACCCGCCCTACGAGCAGTACTTC. The encoded protein is CASSDPPYEQYF.

This clone showed up just a few times. The same CDR3 is also encoded by other DNA sequences in this sample. The rearrangement joins TRBV29-1 to TRBJ2-2; weak D call: TRBD1 (6 bases). Trimming took 3 bases from V and 2 from J, leaving 7 bases between them. This CDR3 comprises 13 residues. In germline, CDR1 is SQVTM, CDR2 ANQGSEA. CDR3 DNA sequence: TGCAGCGTTGACAGGGGCAACACCGGGGAGCTGTTTTTT. Residues: CSVDRGNTGELFF.